This TCR beta chain was retrieved from a study of T-cell memory formation after mild COVID-19. This CDR3 comprises 15 residues. V dropped 3 bases and J dropped 4; count of bases not matched to a gene: 5. The study, taken as a whole, reports: Pre-infection memory harbored some responding clones, suggesting cross-reactive memory joined.

A few counts support this clonotype. Its target is not known. With constant-segment primers, 5'RACE yielded cDNA libraries of TCR alpha and TCR beta that carried sample barcodes and UMIs. In TCRdb, the 5' RACE reads were re-called with MiXCR into one record per CDR3 protein. The table lists hundreds of thousands of distinct CDR3 sequences, 28% of them singletons. The chain couples TRBV12-3 or TRBV12-4 to TRBJ2-3; 9 nucleotides line up with TRBD2. This clonotype originated in an adult woman who had mild COVID-19 (a few samples of this study predate the infection). Cell type and time point are not known. The sequenced material came from PBMCs or a T cell subset sorted from them (not recorded which). The CDR3 sequence is CASSFAGGSADTQYF. For the CDR3, the DNA is TGTGCCAGCAGTTTTGCGGGGGGGAGCGCAGATACGCAGTATTTT.